One sample yielded the 7 T cell receptor beta chains listed below, sequenced in a study of CD8 T cells in ankylosing spondylitis. No antigen is known for these receptors. Study conclusions and caveats: Several highly homologous variants made up a TCR beta motif, and this motif appeared characteristic of ankylosing spondylitis blood.

TCRdb independently ran MiXCR on the 5' RACE reads; one entry per CDR3 protein. This table holds roughly 370,000 distinct CDR3 sequences, approximately 20% found once. The material sequenced was blood, either unsorted or a sorted T cell fraction (not recorded which). The receptors were sampled from a male donor with ankylosing spondylitis.

This clonotype was seen only a few times. This sequence joins TRBV28 and TRBJ2-4, with D perhaps being TRBD1 or TRBD2 (6 bases each). Germline CDR1 reads MDHEN; CDR2 reads SYDVKM. This CDR3 spans 20 amino acids. V lost 1 base to trimming and J lost 4 bases, with 26 bases between them. Here the CDR3 DNA reads TGTGCCAGCAGTTTATCGGCTTGGGGGCTAGGTGGAGGGACAAAAAACATTCAGTACTTC. Its translation: CASSLSAWGLGGGTKNIQYF.

The chain couples TRBV24-1 to TRBJ2-1, with 7 bases fitting TRBD1. The CDR3 covers 13 residues. Germline V gene sequence: CDR1 KGHDR, CDR2 SFDVKD. The junction had 3 bases not matched to a gene; V was cut back by 4 bases and J by 7 bases. Written as DNA, the CDR3 is TGTGCCACCAGTGACCCGACAGGGAATGAGCAGTTCTTC. Amino acid sequence: CATSDPTGNEQFF.

Only a few counts were recorded for this clonotype. V and J are TRBV6-5 and TRBJ1-3; D gene unclear. The CDR3 runs 17 residues. With 1 base removed from V and 0 bases from J, the gap between germline ends came to 13 bases. In germline, CDR1 is MNHEY, CDR2 SVGAGI. CDR3 residues: CASSYLGDPSSGNTIYF. The CDR3 nucleotides read TGTGCCAGCAGTTACTTGGGAGACCCGAGCTCTGGAAACACCATATATTTT.

This clonotype was seen more than once but under ten times. V gene TRBV12-3 or TRBV12-4 combines with J gene TRBJ2-1; D might be TRBD2 (5 bases). With 4 bases removed from V and 9 bases from J, the gap between germline ends came to 22 bases. This CDR3 has 16 amino acids. The CDR3 DNA sequence: TGTGCCAGCAGTTCTAGTGTCTCGGGGTTTCATGGTGAGCAGTTCTTC. It encodes CASSSSVSGFHGEQFF.

Only a few counts were recorded for this clonotype. V gene TRBV6-1 combines with J gene TRBJ2-1; 10 bases are a match to TRBD2. The CDR3 is made up of 17 amino acids. With V trimmed by 6 bases and J by 2 bases, 10 bases remained unmatched. The germline gives CDR1 MNHNS, CDR2 SASEGT. CDR3 loop: CASSERLTSGTYNEQFF. The CDR3 nucleotides read TGTGCCAGCAGCGAAAGGCTCACTAGCGGGACCTACAATGAGCAGTTCTTC.

This clonotype was seen a handful of times. CDR3 coding DNA: TGCAGCGTTGATAGGGGAGGATCCTACACCGGGGAGCTGTTTTTT. Its translation is CSVDRGGSYTGELFF. V and J are TRBV29-1 and TRBJ2-2; D is perhaps TRBD2 (6 bases). The length of the CDR3 is 15 residues. Germline values: CDR1 SQVTM, CDR2 ANQGSEA. Trimming shortened V by 3 bases and J by 3 bases, and 14 bases separated the two germline ends.

This clonotype was seen many times. The chain has TRBV12-3 or TRBV12-4 and TRBJ2-7; the match to TRBD1 covers 8 bases. The CDR3 extends over 16 amino acids. V lost 3 bases, J lost 9 bases, and 16 bases stayed unmatched. This CDR3 reads CASSLDPGTGYLRQYF. In DNA form, the CDR3 reads TGTGCCAGCAGTTTGGACCCCGGGACAGGTTATCTCCGGCAGTACTTC.